This TCR beta chain was recorded in a study of neoadjuvant nivolumab and ipilimumab in lung cancer. As for the study in general: Nivolumab 3 mg/kg was given days 1, 15 and 29, plus ipilimumab 1 mg/kg day 1 in combination.

Produced via immunoSEQ multiplex PCR; TCRdb's table is partial and in-frame only. The sample contains roughly 10,000 clones, 70% to 80% of which appear only once. Study-wide findings and caveats: Resected-tumor TCR richness correlated positively with pretherapy blood richness. From pretherapy to surgery, tumor richness and clonality rose with dual therapy. A small number of samples were TCR sequenced.

As regards this clone: Its antigen is unknown.

The CDR3 runs 18 residues. Germline CDR1 reads LGHNA; CDR2 reads YSLEER. Trimming shortened V by 1 base and J by 4 bases, and 22 bases separated the two germline ends. This sequence originates from an adult with non-small cell lung cancer. Some clones in this sample may be carry-over from other donors' samples. The chain joins TRBV4-3 to TRBJ1-1; the D gene is possibly TRBD1 (6 bases). Sequencing was performed on tumor tissue, taken after neoadjuvant nivolumab, alone or with ipilimumab, at or shortly before surgery. The CDR3 coding sequence is TGCGCCAGCAGCCAAGGGGACATTATTGCCCCAACGGGCACTGAAGCTTTCTTT. Its protein product is CASSQGDIIAPTGTEAFF.